This TCR beta chain appears in the sequencing data of a study of early T cells in non-severe SARS-CoV-2 infection. Via MiXCR, TCRdb re-called the 5' RACE reads, giving one row per CDR3 protein. The sample consists of about 49,000 distinct CDR3 sequences, 12% of them appearing once. Study-wide points: Using VDJdb, the matching emphasized anti-spike CD8 responses while missing private and CD4 specificities.

Of note for this clonotype: Its antigen is not identified.

The CDR3 has 14 residues. Germline V lookup: CDR1 MNHEY, CDR2 SMNVEV (reference sequence). Trimming removed 3 bases at V and 6 bases at J, with 15 bases between. The sequencing input was whole blood. The chain uses TRBV27 and TRBJ2-7, with D perhaps TRBD1 or TRBD2 (5 bases each). This TCR derives from an adult who was a healthcare worker with PCR-confirmed SARS-CoV-2 infection or an uninfected control (not recorded which). The CDR3 region has the DNA TGTGCCAGCAGTTTTACCCTAAATGGGGGCGAGCAGTACTTC. Its translation: CASSFTLNGGEQYF.